Listed below are T cell receptor beta chains from one sample, sequenced in a study of shared clonotypes between healthy human individuals. Using immunoSEQ multiplex PCR, the repertoire was profiled, and TCRdb retains in-frame clones only, with some absent. The repertoire holds millions of clones, with just under 95% as singletons. Material: naive CD8+ T cells sorted from blood. The receptors stem from a man between 18 and 35 years old in good health. Each CDR3 is given with its conserved first and last residue. Each record gives: J gene, clone size, D gene, V gene, CDR3 protein, CDR3 DNA. The D gene is left open where the match is weak. Part of the rows lack a size; the others show once, few, many or a class for expanded clones.

TRBJ2-3 - - TRBV9 CASSVSGWTQYF TGTGCCAGCAGCGTTTCTGGGTGGACGCAGTATTTT
TRBJ2-7 - TRBD1 TRBV5-1 CASSQGQGLNYEQYF TGCGCCAGCAGCCAGGGACAGGGGTTAAACTACGAGCAGTACTTC
TRBJ2-7 - - TRBV4-2 CASSLDRAYEQYF TGTGCCAGCAGCCTTGACAGAGCCTACGAGCAGTACTTC
TRBJ2-1 - TRBD2 TRBV7-9 CASSITSAPNYNEQFF TGTGCCAGCAGCATCACTAGCGCGCCCAATTACAATGAGCAGTTCTTC
TRBJ1-2 - - TRBV5-5 CASSFTTGYTF TGTGCCAGCAGCTTCACCACGGGCTACACCTTC
TRBJ1-6 - - TRBV15 CATSRDVGSSYNSPLHF TGTGCCACCAGCAGAGACGTCGGAAGCTCCTATAATTCACCCCTCCACTTT
TRBJ2-7 - - TRBV4-3 CASSQTLADYEQYF TGCGCCAGCAGCCAAACACTAGCAGACTACGAGCAGTACTTC
TRBJ1-1 - - TRBV11-3 CASSLVVNTEAFF TGTGCCAGCAGCTTAGTGGTGAACACTGAAGCTTTCTTT
TRBJ2-1 once - TRBV6-6 CASSSSWGGLNNEQFF TGTGCCAGCAGTTCGTCATGGGGAGGCCTTAACAATGAGCAGTTCTTC
TRBJ1-5 - - TRBV7-5 CARRPTGRHQPQHF TGTGCCAGAAGGCCGACAGGGAGGCATCAGCCCCAGCATTTT
TRBJ1-4 - TRBD1 TRBV7-9 CASSTSGGGFATNEKLFF TGTGCCAGCAGCACTTCAGGGGGAGGGTTTGCAACTAATGAAAAACTGTTTTTT
TRBJ2-5 - - TRBV28 CASSLPGGGETQYF TGTGCCAGCAGTTTACCCGGGGGCGGGGAGACCCAGTACTTC
TRBJ2-1 - TRBD2 TRBV6-6 CASRRTSGRADWEQFF TGTGCCAGCAGGAGGACTAGCGGGAGGGCCGATTGGGAGCAGTTCTTC
TRBJ2-1 - TRBD2 TRBV11-2 CASRGGAGGPWDEQFF TGTGCCAGCAGGGGTGGAGCGGGAGGGCCCTGGGATGAGCAGTTCTTC
TRBJ1-3 - - TRBV21-1 CASSKAGIHGNTIYF TGTGCCAGCAGCAAAGCAGGGATTCATGGAAACACCATATATTTT
TRBJ2-3 - - TRBV7-9 CASRTSGTGEDTQYF TGTGCCAGCAGGACATCAGGTACGGGAGAGGATACGCAGTATTTT
TRBJ2-1 - TRBD2 TRBV6-1 CASSRTSGVNEQFF TGTGCCAGCAGCCGGACTAGCGGGGTCAATGAGCAGTTCTTC
TRBJ2-7 - - TRBV27 CASSPGTGANEQYF TGTGCCAGCAGCCCCGGGACCGGAGCTAATGAGCAGTACTTC
TRBJ1-1 - - TRBV5-1 CASSLASRGLTEAFF TGCGCCAGCAGCTTGGCCAGTAGGGGGTTAACTGAAGCTTTCTTT
TRBJ2-1 - TRBD2 TRBV7-9 CASGKGEREEDEQFF TGTGCCAGCGGGAAGGGGGAGCGGGAGGAGGATGAGCAGTTCTTC
TRBJ1-6 - - TRBV7-2 CASSLMAGSSYNSPLHF TGTGCCAGCAGCTTAATGGCAGGGAGCTCCTATAATTCACCCCTCCACTTT
TRBJ1-6 once - TRBV27 CASSLGPSPSSYNSPLHF TGTGCCAGCAGTTTAGGACCGAGCCCGAGCTCCTATAATTCACCCCTCCACTTT
TRBJ2-7 - - TRBV7-9 CASSPDGLSYEQYF TGTGCCAGCAGCCCGGACGGACTTTCCTACGAGCAGTACTTC
TRBJ1-6 - TRBD1 TRBV25-1 CASSEYGTGGLSLHF TGTGCCAGCAGTGAATATGGGACAGGGGGGTTGTCCCTCCACTTT
TRBJ2-7 once TRBD1 TRBV29-1 CSVSGTAGEQYF TGCAGCGTCTCCGGGACAGCTGGCGAGCAGTACTTC
TRBJ2-7 - TRBD1 TRBV9 CASSVGQGRSYEQYF TGTGCCAGCAGCGTAGGACAGGGCCGCTCCTACGAGCAGTACTTC
TRBJ1-1 - TRBD1 TRBV6-5 CASRITGEGLTEAFF TGTGCCAGCAGAATTACAGGGGAAGGACTCACTGAAGCTTTCTTT
TRBJ2-7 - - TRBV6-6 CASREPGHIYEQYF TGTGCCAGCAGGGAGCCGGGACATATTTACGAGCAGTACTTC
TRBJ2-1 - - TRBV19 CASSIGGIGPSYNEQFF TGTGCCAGTAGTATCGGCGGGATCGGGCCCTCCTACAATGAGCAGTTCTTC
TRBJ2-3 once TRBD1 TRBV2 CARGGGLTDTQYF TGTGCCAGAGGGGGCGGGCTCACAGATACGCAGTATTTT
TRBJ1-1 - - TRBV6-5 CASKEGGNTEAFF TGTGCCAGCAAAGAAGGTGGGAACACTGAAGCTTTCTTT
TRBJ2-7 - - TRBV7-9 CASSPPPGRENQGPYEQYF TGTGCCAGCAGCCCTCCCCCGGGACGGGAAAATCAAGGCCCCTACGAGCAGTACTTC
TRBJ1-6 - - TRBV27 CASSLNLGASPLHF TGTGCCAGCAGTTTAAACCTGGGGGCTTCACCCCTCCACTTT
TRBJ1-2 - TRBD1 TRBV19 CASSIGGTGEDINYGYTF TGTGCCAGTAGTATCGGTGGGACAGGGGAAGACATAAACTATGGCTACACCTTC
TRBJ2-7 - - TRBV19 CASSTRERDEQYF TGTGCCAGTAGTACCCGGGAGAGAGACGAGCAGTACTTC
TRBJ1-1 - TRBD1 TRBV4-1 CASSRIGGQGLEAFF TGCGCCAGCAGCCGCATAGGGGGACAGGGCCTTGAAGCTTTCTTT
TRBJ2-2 - - TRBV27 CASSLWAGNTGELFF TGTGCCAGCAGTTTATGGGCCGGGAACACCGGGGAGCTGTTTTTT
TRBJ2-5 - TRBD2 TRBV4-3 CASSQTTLAGETQYF TGCGCCAGCAGCCAGACAACGTTAGCGGGAGAGACCCAGTACTTC
TRBJ1-6 - - TRBV7-6 CASSLGGGGSPLHF TGTGCCAGCAGCTTGGGGGGGGGCGGTTCACCCCTCCACTTT
TRBJ1-1 - TRBD1 TRBV7-9 CASSTPTGGIAEAFF TGTGCCAGCAGCACCCCGACAGGGGGAATCGCTGAAGCTTTCTTT
TRBJ2-7 - TRBD2 TRBV5-7 CASSATGASGRDKNEQYF TGTGCCAGCAGCGCGACGGGGGCGAGCGGGAGGGATAAGAACGAGCAGTACTTC
TRBJ2-7 - TRBD1 TRBV5-6 CASSPKTGTDEQYF TGTGCCAGCAGCCCCAAGACAGGGACGGACGAGCAGTACTTC
TRBJ1-1 - - TRBV6-1 CASSEVRTEVTQAFF TGTGCCAGCAGTGAAGTAAGGACAGAGGTAACTCAAGCTTTCTTT
TRBJ2-7 - - TRBV2 CASSAHGTGAGYEQYF TGTGCCAGCAGTGCCCACGGAACGGGTGCCGGGTACGAGCAGTACTTC
TRBJ2-2 - - TRBV9 CASSVGYGTNTGELFF TGTGCCAGCAGCGTGGGGTACGGAACGAACACCGGGGAGCTGTTTTTT